Listed here is a single T cell receptor (beta chain). Method: immunoSEQ multiplex PCR; TCRdb's copy keeps in-frame clones and lacks some. The profile covers about 95,000 clones, with around 89% appearing a single time and approximately 2.6% taken by the ten largest. This record belongs to a study of blood T cell repertoires in COVID-19. V lost 5 bases and J lost 2; bases outside the gene matches: 5. The CDR3 spans 15 residues. The germline gives CDR1 SGHTA, CDR2 FQGTGA. The genes are TRBV7-3 and TRBJ2-5; TRBD2 agrees at 10 bases. The sequence was collected from a man aged 45-65 years with COVID-19, enrolled during active disease. Input material: peripheral blood. The CDR3 sequence is CASSPSSGGQETQYF. CDR3 sequence (DNA): TGTGCCAGCAGCCCTAGTAGCGGGGGGCAAGAGACCCAGTACTTC.